The 18 T cell receptor beta chains given below trace back to one sample, sequenced in a study of PD-1 blockade in classical Hodgkin lymphoma. The method was immunoSEQ multiplex PCR; TCRdb's version includes in-frame clones alone and lacks a portion of them. The sample carries about 30,000 clones, around 86% recorded once. Time point defined: cycle 4 day 1 (C4D1), after around six weeks of nivolumab. Brentuximab vedotin exposure varied among the patients, all of whom had relapsed after autologous stem cell transplantation. Thawed PBMCs yielded CD4+ T cells through magnetic negative selection. The sample was CD4+ T cells from blood, taken before the fourth cycle of nivolumab. The receptors here all came from a human donor with classical Hodgkin lymphoma.

The chain links TRBV5-1 to TRBJ2-1; 13 nucleotides agree with TRBD2. The CDR3 loop spans 15 amino acids. Per germline, CDR1 SGHRS and CDR2 YFSETQ. The V and J ends lost 5 bases and 12 bases, in that order; junction bases with no gene match: 11. CDR3 region: CASRTSGGRKAWQFF. The CDR3 region has the DNA TGCGCCAGCAGGACTAGCGGGGGGCGCAAGGCCTGGCAGTTCTTC.

The gene calls are TRBV23-1 and TRBJ2-1, with D perhaps being TRBD1 or TRBD2 (5 bases each). TRBV23-1 is known as an ORF, though its function is uncertain. The CDR3 length is 14 residues. V lost 2 bases and J 9 bases, leaving 14 bases between the germline ends. This CDR3 is CASSQPTRGAEQFF. Written as DNA, the CDR3 is TGCGCCAGCAGTCAACCCACTAGAGGGGCTGAGCAGTTCTTC.

V usage is TRBV5-8 and J usage is TRBJ1-5; D may be TRBD1 (5 bases). The CDR3 totals 17 residues. Per the germline V gene, CDR1 is SGHTS and CDR2 is YDEGEE. V was pared by 4 bases and J by 4 bases, with 21 bases between. As DNA, the CDR3 is TGTGCCAGCAGCCCGCCAAATATATGGGGACCTAATCAGCCCCAGCATTTT. It specifies CASSPPNIWGPNQPQHF.

V is TRBV6-6 and J is TRBJ2-7; no reliable D call. The germline V gene encodes CDR1 MNHNY and CDR2 SVGAGI (reference sequence). The CDR3 covers 12 residues. The V end lost 6 bases, the J end lost 3 bases, and 9 bases lay between the germline ends. This chain's CDR3 is CASSPGNYEQYF. The CDR3 DNA sequence: TGTGCCAGCAGCCCTGGGAACTACGAGCAGTACTTC.

This chain links TRBV5-1 with TRBJ2-1; 11 positions match TRBD2. Germline CDR1 reads SGHRS; CDR2 reads YFSETQ. This CDR3 comprises 16 residues. V was clipped by 4 bases and J by 4 bases; unmatched bases: 7. As DNA, the CDR3 is TGCGCCAGCAGCACAACCGGGACTAGCGGTTACAATGAGCAGTTCTTC. It encodes CASSTTGTSGYNEQFF. Full variable domain (outside the CDR3, taken from reference TRBV5-1 and TRBJ2-1): KAGVTQTPRYLIKTRGQQVTLSCSPISGHRSVSWYQQTPGQGLQFLFEYFSETQRNKGNFPGRFSGRQFSNSRSEMNVSTLELGDSALYLCASSTTGTSGYNEQFFGPGTRLTVL.

The gene calls are TRBV11-2 and TRBJ2-5; no reliable D call. The V gene lost 5 bases and the J gene lost 11 bases, with 18 bases spanning the gap. The length of the CDR3 is 13 residues. Germline loops: CDR1 SGHAT, CDR2 FQNNGV. The CDR3 protein is CASSSRARQDQYF. The CDR3 DNA follows: TGTGCCAGCAGCAGTCGGGCGCGGCAGGATCAGTACTTC.

The chain carries TRBV5-1 and TRBJ2-3, with D perhaps matching TRBD2 (6 bases). This CDR3 is built from 13 residues. V was cut by 4 bases and J by 2 bases, with 8 bases left in between. The germline CDR1 and CDR2 sequences are SGHRS and YFSETQ. The CDR3 region is CASSGGTTDTQYF. CDR3 sequence (DNA): TGCGCCAGCAGCGGAGGGACCACAGATACGCAGTATTTT.

This sequence joins TRBV5-5 and TRBJ2-5; tentative D call: TRBD2 (5 bases). Looked up from germline, CDR1 is SGHKS and CDR2 is YYEKEE (reference sequence). The CDR3 runs 16 residues. V was cut by 2 bases and J by 1 base, with 15 bases left in between. The CDR3 spells CASSFGSGFIQETQYF. As DNA, the CDR3 is TGTGCCAGCAGCTTTGGGAGCGGATTTATCCAAGAGACCCAGTACTTC.

In its sample, this clone was seen once. The chain links TRBV19 to TRBJ2-3, with a tentative D call TRBD2 (6 bases). Deletions cut 5 bases from V and 1 base from J, with 10 bases between. The CDR3 runs to 14 residues. In germline, CDR1 is LNHDA, CDR2 SQIVND (reference sequence). CDR3 bases: TGTGCCAGTAGTCTCGCTAGCGGCACAGATACGCAGTATTTT. Amino acids: CASSLASGTDTQYF. The whole variable domain, filled in from reference TRBV19 and TRBJ2-3, reads DGGITQSPKYLFRKEGQNVTLSCEQNLNHDAMYWYRQDPGQGLRLIYYSQIVNDFQKGDIAEGYSVSREKKESFPLTVTSAQKNPTAFYLCASSLASGTDTQYFGPGTRLTVL.

This chain links TRBV29-1 with TRBJ2-7; D is undetermined. The CDR3 is made up of 12 amino acids. Germline V gives CDR1 SQVTM, CDR2 ANQGSEA. V was clipped by 6 bases and J by 3 bases, with 12 bases between them. The chain's CDR3 is CSVIAPSYEQYF. DNA of the CDR3: TGCAGCGTCATCGCCCCCAGCTACGAGCAGTACTTC.

The chain has TRBV14 and TRBJ2-7, with D perhaps TRBD2 (5 bases). V was trimmed by 2 bases and J by 7 bases, leaving 15 bases between them. Germline CDR1 SGHDN, CDR2 FVKESK. The CDR3 spans 14 residues. The CDR3 loop reads CASSQPSPRGEQYF. CDR3 coding DNA: TGTGCCAGCAGCCAACCATCCCCCCGCGGGGAGCAGTACTTC. The whole variable domain, remainder taken from reference TRBV14 and TRBJ2-7, is EAGVTQFPSHSVIEKGQTVTLRCDPISGHDNLYWYRRVMGKEIKFLLHFVKESKQDESGMPNNRFLAERTGGTYSTLKVQPAELEDSGVYFCASSQPSPRGEQYFGPGTRLTVT.

The chain recombines TRBV2 with TRBJ2-5; D is ambiguous. V dropped 8 bases and J dropped 0 bases, with 1 base sitting between them. CDR1 is SNHLY, CDR2 FYNNEI, per germline. The CDR3 has 10 amino acids. In nucleotides, the CDR3 is TGTGCCAGCCACCAAGAGACCCAGTACTTC. Residues: CASHQETQYF. Together with reference TRBV2 and TRBJ2-5, the CDR3 gives the full variable domain: EPEVTQTPSHQVTQMGQEVILRCVPISNHLYFYWYRQILGQKVEFLVSFYNNEISEKSEIFDDQFSVERPDGSNFTLKIRSTKLEDSAMYFCASHQETQYFGPGTRLLVL.

The CDR3 DNA reads TGCGCCAGCAGCTTGTGGGGGGTGGGAGAGACCCAGTACTTC. This gives the protein CASSLWGVGETQYF. The chain couples TRBV5-1 to TRBJ2-5; possibly TRBD2 for D (6 bases). Trimming cost V 1 base and J 4 bases, with 11 bases left between them. Looked up from germline, CDR1 is SGHRS and CDR2 is YFSETQ. This CDR3 is built from 14 residues.

The rearrangement links TRBV23-1 to TRBJ2-5; D uncertain. TRBV23-1 is classed as an ORF, of uncertain function. V was shortened by 2 bases and J by 0 bases, with 1 base between the two germline ends. The length of the CDR3 is 12 residues. Here the CDR3 DNA reads TGCGCCAGCAGTCAAAACCAAGAGACCCAGTACTTC. Residues: CASSQNQETQYF.

The table lists this clone with a count of one. The rearrangement uses TRBV9 and TRBJ1-3, with a possible D match to TRBD1 (6 bases). Germline V CDR1 and CDR2: SGDLS, YYNGEE. V lost 3 bases and J 1 base, leaving 8 bases between the germline ends. The CDR3 extends over 14 amino acids. The CDR3 loop is CASSADSSGNTIYF. CDR3 bases: TGTGCCAGCAGCGCGGACAGTTCTGGAAACACCATATATTTT.

The chain is built from TRBV11-3 and TRBJ1-2, with 7 bases lining up with TRBD1. Germline V gives CDR1 SGHNT, CDR2 YENEEA. Trimming took 2 bases from V and 3 from J; bases not matched to a gene: 9. The CDR3 runs to 16 residues. The chain's CDR3 is CASSLSTGSDDYGYTF. The CDR3 coding sequence is TGTGCCAGCAGCTTATCGACAGGGAGTGACGACTATGGCTACACCTTC.

This sequence joins TRBV7-8 and TRBJ2-7; D uncertain. The V end was cut by 5 bases, the J end by 3 bases, with 11 bases between. CDR3 length: 13 residues. CDR1 is SGHVS, CDR2 FQNEAQ, per germline. In nucleotides, the CDR3 is TGTGCCAGCAGCAACCCACCGGGCTACGAGCAGTACTTC. This translates into CASSNPPGYEQYF.

The chain joins TRBV18 to TRBJ2-3, with D maybe TRBD2 (5 bases). The CDR3 has 16 residues. Per the germline V gene, CDR1 is KGHSH and CDR2 is LQKENI. Trimming stripped 2 bases from V and 4 bases from J, with 16 bases between. This CDR3 reads CASSPTLPSMADTQYF. CDR3 sequence (DNA): TGTGCCAGCTCACCAACCCTCCCTAGCATGGCAGATACGCAGTATTTT.